One and the same sample provided the 5 T cell receptor beta chains below, sequenced in a study of shared clonotypes between healthy human individuals. Measured with immunoSEQ multiplex PCR; TCRdb has only the in-frame clones, and not every one. The sample lists about 380,000 clones; around 96% were seen once. Sequencing was done on a sample of memory CD8+ T cells sorted from blood. Described subset: CD45RO+ cells pooled with CCR7-negative TemRA cells. The origin of the receptors is a man aged 25-40 years in good health.

In regard to this clone: Relative to the germline gene, one junction end is altered; a read error may explain this. The genes are TRBV2 and TRBJ2-7; 9 bases line up with TRBD1. CDR3 length: 14 amino acids. Germline CDR1 SNHLY, CDR2 FYNNEI. Here the CDR3 DNA reads TGTGCCAGCAGTTGGACAGGGGACCTATACGGGCAGTACTTC. Translated, it gives CASSWTGDLYGQYF.

This chain joins TRBV27 and TRBJ2-7; D might be TRBD2 (6 bases). CDR1 and CDR2 from the germline V gene are MNHEY and SMNVEV (reference sequence). Trimming took 8 bases from V and 6 from J, leaving 20 bases between them. CDR3 length: 14 amino acids. In DNA, the CDR3 is TGTGCCAGCGCCCTTCTCCGGGAGAAGGGCGAGCAGTACTTC. Its translation is CASALLREKGEQYF.

CDR3 region: CASSPTGTDTQYF. The CDR3 DNA follows: TGTGCCAGCAGTCCTACGGGCACAGATACGCAGTATTTT. The chain couples TRBV25-1 to TRBJ2-3; no definite D call. Germline V gene data show CDR1 as MGHDK and CDR2 as SYGVNS. Trimming pared 5 bases from V and 1 base from J, leaving 7 bases between. The CDR3 spans 13 residues. The whole variable domain, remainder taken from reference TRBV25-1 and TRBJ2-3, is EADIYQTPRYLVIGTGKKITLECSQTMGHDKMYWYQQDPGMELHLIHYSYGVNSTEKGDLSSESTVSRIRTEHFPLTLESARPSHTSQYLCASSPTGTDTQYFGPGTRLTVL.

V usage is TRBV27 and J usage is TRBJ2-1, with D possibly TRBD1 on 6 matching bases. The CDR3 totals 12 residues. With 5 bases removed from V and 7 bases from J, the gap between germline ends came to 9 bases. The germline gives CDR1 MNHEY, CDR2 SMNVEV (reference sequence). CDR3 in DNA: TGTGCCAGCAGTCTACAGGGAAATGAGCAGTTCTTC. Amino acid sequence: CASSLQGNEQFF.

The chain combines TRBV30 with TRBJ2-5; D is perhaps TRBD2 (7 bases). Germline loops: CDR1 GTSNPN, CDR2 SVGIG (reference sequence). This CDR3 is built from 15 residues. The V end was cut by 0 bases, the J end by 1 base, with 12 bases between. CDR3 in amino acids: CAWSVGGGGQETQYF. In DNA, the CDR3 is TGTGCCTGGAGTGTAGGGGGAGGGGGCCAAGAGACCCAGTACTTC.